This T cell receptor (beta chain) was observed in a study of blood T cell repertoires in COVID-19. Study-level information: Some COVID-19 samples were acute and others convalescent; all came from the United States, Italy and Spain.

The CDR3 has 14 residues. V was trimmed by 8 bases and J by 0 bases, leaving 11 bases between them. Germline V gene sequence: CDR1 MNHEY, CDR2 SVGAGI. Clones were read by immunoSEQ multiplex PCR, and TCRdb kept only the in-frame ones, dropping some. The table shows just over 150,000 clones, with around 87% occurring only once. This study enrolled people aged about 18 to 100 from about two dozen US geographic areas. Clinical histories supplied by participants themselves formed the basis of cohort assignment. Donors in Cohort 3 who had recovered were those with two negative PCRs, healthcare professional clearance, or resolution of their symptoms.

Sequenced input: PBMCs or T cells enriched from blood (not recorded which). The rearrangement uses TRBV6-5 and TRBJ1-5; weak D call: TRBD1 (6 bases). This TCR derives from a woman between 45 and 65 years old who had recovered from COVID-19. CDR3 residues: CASYGTPSNQPQHF. CDR3 coding DNA: TGTGCCAGCTACGGGACACCTAGCAATCAGCCCCAGCATTTT.